These 20 T cell receptor beta chains originate from one sample sequenced in a study of identical twins. TCRdb processed the 5' RACE reads anew with MiXCR; each CDR3 protein has one entry. There are 1.5 million to 2 million distinct CDR3 sequences in the sample; about 32% occur only once, and 0.25% to 0.3% lies in the top ten. Sequencing was carried out using cord blood. Receptor source: a newborn girl in good health.

The rearrangement links TRBV4-2 to TRBJ1-2, with 8 nucleotides matching TRBD1. CDR3 length: 16 amino acids. CDR1 and CDR2 from the germline V gene are LGHNA and YNFKEQ. With V trimmed by 1 base and J by 1 base, 5 bases remained unmatched. The CDR3 spells CASSQGRTGNNYGYTF. The CDR3 DNA follows: TGTGCCAGCAGCCAAGGGAGGACAGGGAATAACTATGGCTACACCTTC.

There are a few counts of this clonotype. The chain is built from TRBV6-5 and TRBJ1-5; a weak D match, TRBD1 (5 bases). Trimming pared 0 bases from V and 5 bases from J, leaving 8 bases between. Germline-derived CDR1 and CDR2 are MNHEY and SVGAGI. The CDR3 runs 14 residues. CDR3 residues: CASSYSRDYQPQHF. The CDR3 DNA follows: TGTGCCAGCAGTTACTCGAGGGACTATCAGCCCCAGCATTTT.

In regard to this clonotype: Germline and junction disagree at one end, which may indicate a read error. The chain couples TRBV9 to TRBJ2-1; 9 bases are a match to TRBD2. Germline assignment: CDR1 SGDLS and CDR2 YYNGEE. The CDR3 is 14 amino acids. DNA of the CDR3: TGTGCCAGCAGCGTAACAGTAGCGGGAGACGAGCAGTCCTTC. Encoded protein: CASSVTVAGDEQSF.

This clonotype was recorded at least ten times. The V call is TRBV5-1, the J call TRBJ2-1, with D tentatively TRBD2 (6 bases). This CDR3 spans 19 amino acids. The germline gives CDR1 SGHRS, CDR2 YFSETQ. V lost 0 bases and J 0 bases, leaving 19 bases between the germline ends. The DNA for the CDR3 is TGCGCCAGCAGCTTGGGTGCGGGTCTAGCGTCGAGCTCCTACAATGAGCAGTTCTTC. It is translated as CASSLGAGLASSSYNEQFF.

This clonotype was detected many times. The chain carries TRBV3-1 and TRBJ2-5; 9 bases map to TRBD2. CDR1 LGHDT and CDR2 YNNKEL come from the germline V gene (reference sequence). There are 15 residues in the CDR3. V was pared by 4 bases and J by 3 bases, with 6 bases of the junction left unmatched. CDR3 coding DNA: TGTGCCAGCAGCCGCGTGGGACTAGCAAAAGAGACCCAGTACTTC. Its protein product is CASSRVGLAKETQYF.

This clonotype was detected many times. This chain links TRBV5-1 with TRBJ1-4; possibly TRBD1 for D (5 bases). V lost 4 bases, J lost 6 bases, and 19 bases lay in between. This CDR3 is 16 amino acids long. In germline, CDR1 is SGHRS, CDR2 YFSETQ. DNA for the CDR3: TGCGCCAGCAGCCCCGCTGATTCAGGGCGGTATGAAAAACTGTTTTTT. As protein: CASSPADSGRYEKLFF. The variable domain in full, with the rest retrieved from reference TRBV5-1 and TRBJ1-4, is KAGVTQTPRYLIKTRGQQVTLSCSPISGHRSVSWYQQTPGQGLQFLFEYFSETQRNKGNFPGRFSGRQFSNSRSEMNVSTLELGDSALYLCASSPADSGRYEKLFFGSGTQLSVL.

This clonotype was counted at least ten times. The chain carries TRBV27 and TRBJ2-3; 9 positions agree with TRBD2. Germline loops: CDR1 MNHEY, CDR2 SMNVEV (reference sequence). V trimming: 5 bases; J trimming: 8 bases; junction bases outside the gene matches: 8. The CDR3 is 14 residues long. This chain's CDR3 is CASSTGTSSGTQYF. In nucleotides, the CDR3 is TGTGCCAGCAGTACCGGGACTAGCTCGGGTACGCAGTATTTT.

This clonotype was seen a handful of times. The gene calls are TRBV20-1 and TRBJ1-5; 9 nucleotides agree with TRBD1. V gave up 3 bases and J gave up 6 bases; unmatched junction bases: 6. The CDR3 has 14 residues. Germline V lookup: CDR1 DFQATT, CDR2 SNEGSKA (reference sequence). The chain's CDR3 is CSARVTGGSQPQHF. CDR3 nucleotide sequence: TGCAGTGCTAGGGTGACAGGGGGAAGTCAGCCCCAGCATTTT.

This clonotype was found a few times. The chain employs TRBV9 and TRBJ1-4; D is perhaps TRBD1 (6 bases). The length of the CDR3 is 16 residues. The V end was cut by 0 bases, the J end by 0 bases, with 9 bases between. Germline assignment: CDR1 SGDLS and CDR2 YYNGEE. This chain's CDR3 is CASSVVSGATNEKLFF. CDR3 in DNA: TGTGCCAGCAGCGTAGTATCAGGGGCAACTAATGAAAAACTGTTTTTT. The variable domain in full, with the rest retrieved from reference TRBV9 and TRBJ1-4, is DSGVTQTPKHLITATGQRVTLRCSPRSGDLSVYWYQQSLDQGLQFLIQYYNGEERAKGNILERFSAQQFPDLHSELNLSSLELGDSALYFCASSVVSGATNEKLFFGSGTQLSVL.

As concerns this clonotype: The conserved phenylalanine or tryptophan is not found at the CDR3 terminus, so this likely reflects a read error. V usage is TRBV5-1 and J usage is TRBJ2-1; 7 positions match TRBD1. The germline V gene has CDR1 SGHRS and CDR2 YFSETQ. V shed 0 bases and J 0 bases; nucleotides not matched to a gene: 0. CDR3 size: 15 residues. The CDR3 loop reads CASSLGQGSYNEQFS. The CDR3 DNA follows: TGCGCCAGCAGCTTGGGACAGGGCTCCTACAATGAGCAGTTCTCC.

The genes are TRBV29-1 and TRBJ1-1; perhaps TRBD1 as D (5 bases). The V end was cut by 2 bases, the J end by 5 bases, with 9 bases between. Germline loops: CDR1 SQVTM, CDR2 ANQGSEA. This CDR3 is built from 12 residues. CDR3 in amino acids: CSVEMGRTEAFF. CDR3 nucleotides: TGCAGCGTTGAAATGGGACGGACTGAAGCTTTCTTT. The complete variable domain, with remaining parts taken from reference TRBV29-1 and TRBJ1-1, reads SAVISQKPSRDICQRGTSLTIQCQVDSQVTMMFWYRQQPGQSLTLIATANQGSEATYESGFVIDKFPISRPNLTFSTLTVSNMSPEDSSIYLCSVEMGRTEAFFGQGTRLTVV.

This clonotype came up many times. The gene calls are TRBV3-1 and TRBJ2-3; D is undetermined. The CDR3 extends over 13 amino acids. Germline CDR1 is LGHDT and CDR2 is YNNKEL (reference sequence). V gave up 0 bases and J gave up 6 bases, with 7 bases separating them. Here the CDR3 DNA reads TGTGCCAGCAGCCAAGATTCTGGGGATACGCAGTATTTT. Translation: CASSQDSGDTQYF.

This clonotype was recorded many times. J is TRBJ1-5 and V is TRBV6-2 or TRBV6-3; 9 positions match TRBD1. The CDR3 length is 14 residues. The germline gives CDR1 MNHEY, CDR2 SVGEGT. Unmatched junction bases numbered 7, after V lost 8 bases and J lost 5 bases. CDR3 loop: CASGYTGGYQPQHF. The CDR3 DNA reads as TGTGCCAGCGGATATACAGGGGGCTATCAGCCCCAGCATTTT.

The CDR3 reads CASSQAKSVHNQPQHF. The CDR3 DNA sequence: TGTGCCAGCAGCCAAGCGAAAAGTGTTCACAATCAGCCCCAGCATTTT. The V call is TRBV3-1, the J call TRBJ1-5; D not certain. The CDR3 contains 16 residues. Per the germline V gene, CDR1 is LGHDT and CDR2 is YNNKEL (reference sequence). V was clipped by 1 base and J by 3 bases, with 13 bases between them.

The rearrangement joins TRBV6-2 or TRBV6-3 to TRBJ2-7; D assignment may be TRBD1 or TRBD2 (5 bases each). This CDR3 is 15 amino acids long. The germline CDR1 and CDR2 sequences are MNHEY and SVGEGT. The ends were cut back, 1 base at V and 2 bases at J, with 12 bases in the middle. The CDR3 loop is CASSYFVGPTYEQYF. The CDR3, as DNA: TGTGCCAGCAGTTACTTCGTGGGACCGACCTACGAGCAGTACTTC.

The V call is TRBV20-1, the J call TRBJ2-7, with TRBD2 matching over 7 bases. The CDR3 extends over 14 amino acids. After removal of 2 bases from V and 7 bases from J, the junction contained 11 bases not matched to a gene. In germline, CDR1 is DFQATT, CDR2 SNEGSKA (reference sequence). The CDR3 region is CSARMPGTNNEQYF. The DNA of the CDR3 is TGCAGTGCTAGAATGCCAGGGACTAACAATGAGCAGTACTTC.

This clonotype showed up many times. The chain recombines TRBV28 with TRBJ2-1; no definite D call. This CDR3 spans 12 amino acids. V lost 6 bases and J lost 7, with 10 bases in between. From germline, CDR1 is MDHEN and CDR2 SYDVKM. CDR3 in DNA: TGTGCCAGCAGCCCTTGGTCAAATGAGCAGTTCTTC. Its translation is CASSPWSNEQFF.

There are a few counts of this clonotype. This chain connects TRBV20-1 to TRBJ1-2; a possible D gene is TRBD1 (6 bases). CDR3 length: 14 residues. V was cut by 1 base and J by 3 bases, with 12 bases left in between. The germline V gene encodes CDR1 DFQATT and CDR2 SNEGSKA (reference sequence). This CDR3 reads CSARAGAPYYGYTF. The DNA of the CDR3 is TGCAGTGCTAGAGCAGGGGCCCCTTACTATGGCTACACCTTC.

The chain recombines TRBV24-1 with TRBJ2-3; 9 nucleotides line up with TRBD1. There are 14 residues in the CDR3. V dropped 7 bases and J dropped 1; count of bases not matched to a gene: 2. CDR1 is KGHDR, CDR2 SFDVKD, per germline. The CDR3 coding sequence is TGTGCCACCAGGGACAGGGGAGGCACAGATACGCAGTATTTT. It encodes CATRDRGGTDTQYF.

The gene calls are TRBV4-1 and TRBJ2-1; TRBD2 matches 7 bases. CDR1 is MGHRA, CDR2 YSYEKL, per germline. Trimming took 3 bases from V and 9 from J; bases not matched to a gene: 8. This CDR3 is 14 amino acids long. CDR3 nucleotide sequence: TGCGCCAGCAGCCAGATTGTAGTAGCGGGTGAGCAGTTCTTC. This encodes CASSQIVVAGEQFF.